The source of this TCR beta chain is a study of blood T cell repertoires in COVID-19. The wider study: In each case, the material was cDNA or gDNA derived from T cells, B-cell-depleted T cells, or PBMCs.

Only in-frame clones appear in the TCRdb table, and some are missing; sequencing was by immunoSEQ multiplex PCR. The repertoire consists of 110,000 to 150,000 clones, with approximately 92% occurring once and the leading ten covering 2.5% to 3.5%. In germline, CDR1 is SGHDT, CDR2 YYEEEE. The CDR3 has 14 residues. V was clipped by 1 base and J by 5 bases, with 12 bases between them. The rearrangement links TRBV5-6 to TRBJ1-2, with a weak D call TRBD1 (5 bases). The material sequenced was peripheral blood. This TCR was recovered from a woman in her sixties with active COVID-19. As DNA, the CDR3 is TGTGCCAGCAGCTTGTTACAGGCATCATATGGCTACACCTTC. Translating gives CASSLLQASYGYTF.